This TCR beta chain appears in the sequencing data of a study of blood T cell repertoires in COVID-19. The overall study: The study drew acute and convalescent COVID-19 samples from the United States, Italy and Spain.

Adults between roughly 18 and 95 years of age took part from fewer than 30 US areas. Donors were grouped by their self-reported clinical history. Clones were sequenced by immunoSEQ multiplex PCR, and TCRdb holds only the in-frame ones, with some missing. The sample lists 200,000 to 250,000 clones, 65% to 90% occurring once. The CDR3 is 15 residues long. The germline V gene has CDR1 KGHSH and CDR2 LQKENI. V trimming: 3 bases; J trimming: 3 bases; junction bases outside the gene matches: 7. This clone came up once. This receptor was obtained from a woman aged 45-65 years with acute COVID-19. The sample was PBMCs or T cells enriched from blood (not recorded which). The chain has TRBV18 and TRBJ1-2, with 7 bases matching TRBD1. The CDR3 region has the DNA TGTGCCAGCTCACCTGAGACAGGGCTTTACTATGGCTACACCTTC. Residues: CASSPETGLYYGYTF.